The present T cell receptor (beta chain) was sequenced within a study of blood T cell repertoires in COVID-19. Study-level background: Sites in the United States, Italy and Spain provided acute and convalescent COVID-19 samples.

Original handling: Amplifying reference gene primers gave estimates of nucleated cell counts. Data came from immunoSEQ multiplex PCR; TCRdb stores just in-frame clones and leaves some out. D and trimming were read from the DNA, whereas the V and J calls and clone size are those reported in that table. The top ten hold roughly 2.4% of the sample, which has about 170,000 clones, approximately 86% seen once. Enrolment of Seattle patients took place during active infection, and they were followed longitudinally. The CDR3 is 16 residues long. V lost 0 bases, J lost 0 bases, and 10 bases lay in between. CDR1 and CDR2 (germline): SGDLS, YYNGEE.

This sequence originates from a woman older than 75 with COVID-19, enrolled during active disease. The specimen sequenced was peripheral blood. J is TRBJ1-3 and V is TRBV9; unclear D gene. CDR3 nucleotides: TGTGCCAGCAGCGTAGACTTCCATACCTCTGGAAACACCATATATTTT. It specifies CASSVDFHTSGNTIYF. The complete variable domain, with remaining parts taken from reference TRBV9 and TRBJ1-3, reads DSGVTQTPKHLITATGQRVTLRCSPRSGDLSVYWYQQSLDQGLQFLIQYYNGEERAKGNILERFSAQQFPDLHSELNLSSLELGDSALYFCASSVDFHTSGNTIYFGEGSWLTVV.